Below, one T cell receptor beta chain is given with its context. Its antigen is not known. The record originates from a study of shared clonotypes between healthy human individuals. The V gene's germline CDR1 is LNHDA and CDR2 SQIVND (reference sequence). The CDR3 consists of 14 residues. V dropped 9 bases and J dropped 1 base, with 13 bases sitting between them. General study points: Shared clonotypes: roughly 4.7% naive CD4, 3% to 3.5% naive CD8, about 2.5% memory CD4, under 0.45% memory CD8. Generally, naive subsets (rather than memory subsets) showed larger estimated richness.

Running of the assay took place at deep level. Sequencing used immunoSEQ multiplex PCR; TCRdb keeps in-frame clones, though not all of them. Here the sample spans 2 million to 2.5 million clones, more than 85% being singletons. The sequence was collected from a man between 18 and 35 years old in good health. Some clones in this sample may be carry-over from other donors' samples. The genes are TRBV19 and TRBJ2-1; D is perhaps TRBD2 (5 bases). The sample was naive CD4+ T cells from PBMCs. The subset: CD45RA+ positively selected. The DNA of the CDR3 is TGTGCCAGCTCGCCGGGGATATCCTACAATGAGCAGTTCTTC. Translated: CASSPGISYNEQFF.